Presented here are 20 T cell receptor beta chains from one specimen sequenced in a study of beta chain features in type 1 diabetes. The sequenced template was cDNA made from the entire isolated RNA. Sequenced by immunoSEQ multiplex PCR; TCRdb stores in-frame clones only, minus some. Of about 330,000 clones in the sample, approximately 10% were seen once. Sequencing was carried out using naive CD4+ T cells from blood. The receptor source for this set is a woman aged 25 to 39 in good health.

This clone was found a few times. This chain uses TRBV7-8 with TRBJ1-2; D ambiguous. Germline values: CDR1 SGHVS, CDR2 FQNEAQ. The CDR3 runs to 13 residues. Trimming stripped 0 bases from V and 8 bases from J, with 10 bases between. The CDR3 DNA is TGTGCCAGCAGCTTAGCGGCTCATCAGGGCTACACCTTC. It translates to CASSLAAHQGYTF. The full variable domain, rest sourced from reference TRBV7-8 and TRBJ1-2, is GAGVSQSPRYKVAKRGQDVALRCDPISGHVSLFWYQQALGQGPEFLTYFQNEAQLDKSGLPSDRFFAERPEGSVSTLKIQRTQQEDSAVYLCASSLAAHQGYTFGSGTRLTVV.

The chain carries TRBV4-1 and TRBJ2-7; 9 nucleotides align to TRBD2. Germline V lookup: CDR1 MGHRA, CDR2 YSYEKL. The V segment lost 4 bases and the J segment 4 bases; nucleotides outside the gene matches: 8. This CDR3 comprises 15 residues. The CDR3 here is CASSLTSGGNYEQYF. In nucleotides, the CDR3 is TGCGCCAGCAGCCTGACTAGCGGAGGGAATTACGAGCAGTACTTC.

In this sample, this clone turned up a few times. In DNA, the CDR3 is TGTGCCAGCAGCTCCCAGGTTGGCAGGGGGCCCTACGAGCAGTACTTC. Translating it yields CASSSQVGRGPYEQYF. This chain joins TRBV7-9 and TRBJ2-7; 8 bases fit TRBD1. The germline V gene encodes CDR1 SEHNR and CDR2 FQNEAQ (reference sequence). V lost 4 bases to trimming and J lost 2 bases; unmatched junction nucleotides: 10. The CDR3 loop spans 16 amino acids.

In this sample, this clone turned up a few times. The V and J genes are TRBV7-2 and TRBJ1-5; no reliable D call. This CDR3 contains 13 residues. Germline V lookup: CDR1 SGHTA, CDR2 FQGNSA. V dropped 4 bases and J dropped 0 bases, with 4 bases sitting between them. This chain's CDR3 is CASSSISNQPQHF. The DNA for the CDR3 is TGTGCCAGCAGCTCAATTAGCAATCAGCCCCAGCATTTT.

J is TRBJ2-7 and V is TRBV7-9; 7 positions agree with TRBD1. J gave up 0 bases and V 4 bases, and 3 bases lay outside the gene matches. Germline CDR1 reads SEHNR; CDR2 reads FQNEAQ (reference sequence). The CDR3 is 14 residues long. The CDR3 sequence: CASSSGQNSYEQYF. The DNA for the CDR3 is TGTGCCAGCAGCTCGGGACAGAACTCCTACGAGCAGTACTTC.

The chain employs TRBV9 and TRBJ1-5; no firm D call. This CDR3 has 13 amino acids. CDR1 and CDR2 (germline): SGDLS, YYNGEE. The V gene lost 0 bases and the J gene lost 9 bases, with 10 bases spanning the gap. CDR3 residues: CASSVDPGGPQHF. The CDR3 DNA reads as TGTGCCAGCAGCGTAGATCCGGGAGGGCCCCAGCATTTT. The variable domain in full, with the rest retrieved from reference TRBV9 and TRBJ1-5, is DSGVTQTPKHLITATGQRVTLRCSPRSGDLSVYWYQQSLDQGLQFLIQYYNGEERAKGNILERFSAQQFPDLHSELNLSSLELGDSALYFCASSVDPGGPQHFGDGTRLSIL.

This clone was detected a few times. The genes are TRBV7-2 and TRBJ2-1, with D unresolved. The CDR3 runs 13 residues. Germline V CDR1 and CDR2: SGHTA, FQGNSA. Trimming removed 5 bases at V and 6 bases at J, with 11 bases between. The CDR3 coding sequence is TGTGCCAGCAGCCCTAGAACCCTCAATGAGCAGTTCTTC. Translation gives CASSPRTLNEQFF.

This clone was seen more than once but under ten times. The CDR3 nucleotides read TGTGCCAGCAGCTTGGACAGACAAAATCAGCCCCAGCATTTT. This codes for CASSLDRQNQPQHF. The chain employs TRBV5-4 and TRBJ1-5; D is unresolved. CDR1 is SGHNT, CDR2 YYREEE, per germline (reference sequence). This CDR3 is built from 14 residues. Trimming stripped 0 bases from V and 4 bases from J, with 8 bases between.

The table lists this clone with a few counts. The V gene is TRBV27, the J gene TRBJ1-1; D gene ambiguous. The CDR3 totals 12 residues. Trimming left V 2 bases short and J 4 bases short, with 5 bases between. Germline CDR1 reads MNHEY; CDR2 reads SMNVEV (reference sequence). CDR3 in amino acids: CASSLPGTEAFF. The CDR3 DNA sequence: TGTGCCAGCAGTTTACCGGGCACTGAAGCTTTCTTT.

The chain joins TRBV23-1 to TRBJ2-7, with D perhaps TRBD1 (6 bases). TRBV23-1 is reported as an ORF; its role is uncertain. The CDR3 covers 13 residues. V lost 4 bases, J lost 3 bases, and 10 bases lay in between. The CDR3 bases are TGCGCCAGCAGTCCGGGACACCTCTACGAGCAGTACTTC. It is translated as CASSPGHLYEQYF.

This clone was seen a handful of times. The chain uses TRBV7-8 and TRBJ2-5; D possibly corresponds to TRBD2 (6 bases). This CDR3 spans 16 amino acids. V shed 1 base and J shed 4 bases, with 16 bases lying between them. Germline V gene lookup returns CDR1 SGHVS and CDR2 FQNEAQ. The CDR3 loop reads CASSLEAGRRGETQYF. CDR3 nucleotides: TGTGCCAGCAGCTTAGAGGCCGGGAGAAGGGGAGAGACCCAGTACTTC. The variable domain in full, completed from reference TRBV7-8 and TRBJ2-5, reads GAGVSQSPRYKVAKRGQDVALRCDPISGHVSLFWYQQALGQGPEFLTYFQNEAQLDKSGLPSDRFFAERPEGSVSTLKIQRTQQEDSAVYLCASSLEAGRRGETQYFGPGTRLLVL.

This sequence joins TRBV9 and TRBJ1-5; 7 positions match TRBD1. The CDR3 loop spans 15 amino acids. CDR1 and CDR2 (germline): SGDLS, YYNGEE. Trimming cost V 4 bases and J 0 bases; bases outside gene matches: 4. CDR3 in DNA: TGTGCCAGCAGCCCGACAGGGAGTAGCAATCAGCCCCAGCATTTT. It is translated as CASSPTGSSNQPQHF.

This clone was picked up a small number of times. The chain links TRBV11-2 to TRBJ2-1; 8 bases agree with TRBD1. The trim removed 11 bases at V and 0 bases at J, leaving 12 bases unmatched. Germline CDR1 reads SGHAT; CDR2 reads FQNNGV. The CDR3 runs to 16 residues. DNA for the CDR3: TGTGCCTGCCCAGTCGCCCAGGGGGCCTCCTACAATGAGCAGTTCTTC. Protein: CACPVAQGASYNEQFF.

The sample holds a few counts of this clone. The J gene is TRBJ1-5, the V gene TRBV11-2; no firm D call. CDR3 length: 14 amino acids. CDR1 and CDR2 from the germline V gene are SGHAT and FQNNGV. Trimming shortened V by 5 bases and J by 6 bases, and 14 bases separated the two germline ends. CDR3 sequence: CASSPPGLGQPQHF. CDR3 DNA sequence: TGTGCCAGCAGCCCCCCCGGGTTGGGTCAGCCCCAGCATTTT. Combining the CDR3 with reference TRBV11-2 and TRBJ1-5 gives the whole variable domain EAGVAQSPRYKIIEKRQSVAFWCNPISGHATLYWYQQILGQGPKLLIQFQNNGVVDDSQLPKDRFSAERLKGVDSTLKIQPAKLEDSAVYLCASSPPGLGQPQHFGDGTRLSIL.

This clone was seen a few times. The CDR3 nucleotides are TGTGCCAGCAGTGGGGGGCGGTATGCAGGAGAGACCCAGTACTTC. It encodes CASSGGRYAGETQYF. The V call is TRBV2, the J call TRBJ2-5, with D perhaps TRBD1 (6 bases). V was cut by 4 bases and J by 4 bases, with 16 bases left in between. This CDR3 contains 15 residues. The germline V gene has CDR1 SNHLY and CDR2 FYNNEI.

This clone showed up just a few times. J is TRBJ1-5 and V is TRBV28; tentative D call: TRBD1 (6 bases). Trimming shortened V by 4 bases and J by 3 bases, and 19 bases separated the two germline ends. Germline CDR1 is MDHEN and CDR2 is SYDVKM. CDR3 length equals 17 residues. CDR3 nucleotide sequence: TGTGCCAGCAGTTCAACGACCATGGACAGTACCAATCAGCCCCAGCATTTT. Translation gives CASSSTTMDSTNQPQHF.

The chain recombines TRBV7-9 with TRBJ2-7; D may be TRBD1 (6 bases). This CDR3 contains 14 residues. Germline V gives CDR1 SEHNR, CDR2 FQNEAQ (reference sequence). V lost 4 bases to trimming and J lost 7 bases, with 17 bases between them. CDR3 DNA sequence: TGTGCCAGCAGCTCCGGGGTGGACAGCAGGGAGCAGTACTTC. This codes for CASSSGVDSREQYF.

The chain has TRBV7-3 and TRBJ2-4; D uncertain. Germline lookup yields CDR1 SGHTA and CDR2 FQGTGA. The CDR3 sequence is 13 residues long. Trimming removed 3 bases at V and 6 bases at J, with 9 bases between. In DNA form, the CDR3 reads TGTGCCAGCAGCTTGACTCTGGGAAACATTCAGTACTTC. Protein product: CASSLTLGNIQYF.

The chain is built from TRBV4-3 and TRBJ1-1, with 7 bases that match TRBD1. The J segment lost 2 bases and the V segment lost 5 bases, leaving 8 bases of the junction unmatched. Germline CDR1 and CDR2: LGHNA and YSLEER. The CDR3 is 15 amino acids. The CDR3 DNA reads as TGCGCCAGCAGCACAACGTACAGGGGTAACACTGAAGCTTTCTTT. Amino acids: CASSTTYRGNTEAFF.

The chain links TRBV7-9 to TRBJ2-1; 10 bases are shared with TRBD2. J was trimmed by 10 bases and V by 7 bases; bases with no gene match: 16. The CDR3 covers 16 residues. CDR1 and CDR2 (germline): SEHNR, FQNEAQ (reference sequence). This CDR3 reads CASILKGQLAGGEQFF. The CDR3 bases are TGTGCCAGCATCCTCAAGGGACAATTAGCGGGAGGCGAGCAGTTCTTC.